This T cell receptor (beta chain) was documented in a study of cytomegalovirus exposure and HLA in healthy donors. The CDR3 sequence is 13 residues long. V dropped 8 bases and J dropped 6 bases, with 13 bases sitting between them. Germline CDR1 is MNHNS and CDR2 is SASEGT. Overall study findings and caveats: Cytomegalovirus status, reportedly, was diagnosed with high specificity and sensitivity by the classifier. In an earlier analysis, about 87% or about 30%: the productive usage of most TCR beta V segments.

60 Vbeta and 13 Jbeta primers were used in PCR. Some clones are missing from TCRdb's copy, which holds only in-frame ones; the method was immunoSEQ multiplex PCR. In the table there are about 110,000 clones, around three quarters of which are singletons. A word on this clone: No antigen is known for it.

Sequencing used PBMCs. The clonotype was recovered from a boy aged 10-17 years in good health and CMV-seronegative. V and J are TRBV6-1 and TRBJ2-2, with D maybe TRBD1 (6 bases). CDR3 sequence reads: CASRQVLSGELFF. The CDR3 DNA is TGTGCCAGCCGACAGGTTTTGTCCGGGGAGCTGTTTTTT.